The 30 T cell receptor beta chains below all came from one sample that was sequenced in a study of cytomegalovirus exposure and HLA in healthy donors. The assay was immunoSEQ multiplex PCR, and TCRdb's table has in-frame clones only and misses some. The sample has over 200,000 clones; around 78% are singletons. Specimen: PBMCs. The source is a woman under 30 in good health and CMV-seronegative.

The rearrangement joins TRBV11-2 to TRBJ2-2, with D perhaps matching TRBD1 (5 bases). Trimming shortened V by 5 bases and J by 4 bases, and 17 bases separated the two germline ends. CDR3 length: 16 amino acids. The germline CDR1 and CDR2 sequences are SGHAT and FQNNGV. The CDR3 coding sequence is TGTGCCAGCAGCCCCTTAAACGACAGAACCACCGGGGAGCTGTTTTTT. It codes for CASSPLNDRTTGELFF.

The chain employs TRBV30 and TRBJ1-4; D unresolved. V was clipped by 4 bases and J by 5 bases, with 5 bases between them. The germline V gene encodes CDR1 GTSNPN and CDR2 SVGIG (reference sequence). This CDR3 contains 11 residues. The CDR3 bases are TGTGCCTGGACAGTAAATGAAAAACTGTTTTTT. Residues: CAWTVNEKLFF.

The V and J genes are TRBV6-5 and TRBJ1-2, with D uncertain. V lost 6 bases and J lost 6, with 11 bases in between. The CDR3 totals 12 residues. CDR1 and CDR2 (germline): MNHEY, SVGAGI. Here the CDR3 DNA reads TGTGCCAGCAGGAGGACTGGGGATGGCTACACCTTC. The encoded protein is CASRRTGDGYTF.

This clone occurred a few times. V gene TRBV2 combines with J gene TRBJ2-7; D remains ambiguous. The germline V gene encodes CDR1 SNHLY and CDR2 FYNNEI. The CDR3 covers 13 residues. With 1 base removed from V and 7 bases from J, the gap between germline ends came to 11 bases. The CDR3 DNA is TGTGCCAGCAGTGAAGTGAGGTTGGGGGAGCAGTACTTC. It encodes CASSEVRLGEQYF.

The chain combines TRBV5-1 with TRBJ2-6; tentatively, D is TRBD1 or TRBD2 (5 bases each). V lost 1 base to trimming and J lost 3 bases, with 11 bases between them. This CDR3 region has 16 residues. Germline V gene lookup returns CDR1 SGHRS and CDR2 YFSETQ. DNA of the CDR3: TGCGCCAGCAGCTTGTACGGGGCGGGTGGGGCCAACGTCCTGACTTTC. Translation: CASSLYGAGGANVLTF.

This chain connects TRBV6-1 to TRBJ2-6; D is unclear. The CDR3 contains 16 residues. Germline V gene sequence: CDR1 MNHNS, CDR2 SASEGT. The V end lost 3 bases, the J end lost 0 bases, and 9 bases lay between the germline ends. CDR3 bases: TGTGCCAGCAGTGAGGGTGGGTTCTCTGGGGCCAACGTCCTGACTTTC. Amino acids: CASSEGGFSGANVLTF.

J is TRBJ2-5 and V is TRBV5-1, with D perhaps assigned TRBD1 or TRBD2 (5 bases each). CDR1 SGHRS and CDR2 YFSETQ come from the germline V gene. V was shortened by 4 bases and J by 1 base, with 14 bases between the two germline ends. The CDR3 is 15 residues long. Here the CDR3 reads CASSPAGGLQETQYF. The CDR3 nucleotides read TGCGCCAGCAGCCCCGCTGGGGGTCTCCAAGAGACCCAGTACTTC.

The gene calls are TRBV2 and TRBJ2-7; TRBD2 is a possible D gene (6 bases). The CDR3 contains 12 residues. The germline V gene encodes CDR1 SNHLY and CDR2 FYNNEI. V was cut by 11 bases and J by 1 base, with 12 bases left in between. As DNA, the CDR3 is TGTGCCGGGGGGACTTCTTCCTACGAGCAGTACTTC. Translating gives CAGGTSSYEQYF. The variable domain in full, completed from reference TRBV2 and TRBJ2-7, reads EPEVTQTPSHQVTQMGQEVILRCVPISNHLYFYWYRQILGQKVEFLVSFYNNEISEKSEIFDDQFSVERPDGSNFTLKIRSTKLEDSAMYFCAGGTSSYEQYFGPGTRLTVT.

This rearrangement joins TRBV14 to TRBJ1-4; D call uncertain. CDR3 length: 15 amino acids. CDR1 is SGHDN, CDR2 FVKESK, per germline. V dropped 4 bases and J dropped 0 bases, with 9 bases sitting between them. CDR3 in amino acids: CASSPLMATNEKLFF. In DNA, the CDR3 is TGTGCCAGCAGCCCCCTCATGGCAACTAATGAAAAACTGTTTTTT. Supplemented by reference TRBV14 and TRBJ1-4, the full variable domain reads EAGVTQFPSHSVIEKGQTVTLRCDPISGHDNLYWYRRVMGKEIKFLLHFVKESKQDESGMPNNRFLAERTGGTYSTLKVQPAELEDSGVYFCASSPLMATNEKLFFGSGTQLSVL.

The chain combines TRBV5-1 with TRBJ2-7, with D possibly being TRBD1 (5 bases). Germline CDR1 reads SGHRS; CDR2 reads YFSETQ. There are 17 residues in the CDR3. V dropped 2 bases and J dropped 1 base, with 19 bases sitting between them. The CDR3 reads CASSFMWGSGISYEQYF. CDR3 DNA sequence: TGCGCCAGCAGCTTCATGTGGGGCTCCGGCATTTCCTACGAGCAGTACTTC.

This clone was recorded only once. This chain joins TRBV6-5 and TRBJ2-7, with D perhaps matching TRBD2 (5 bases). Looked up from germline, CDR1 is MNHEY and CDR2 is SVGAGI. The CDR3 has 14 amino acids. Trimming left V 0 bases short and J 2 bases short, with 8 bases between. The CDR3, as DNA: TGTGCCAGCAGTTACTCCACCGGGGCCTACGAGCAGTACTTC. It specifies CASSYSTGAYEQYF.

The genes are TRBV14 and TRBJ1-2; TRBD1 aligns across 8 bases. Per the germline V gene, CDR1 is SGHDN and CDR2 is FVKESK. The CDR3 is 13 residues long. The V segment lost 3 bases and the J segment 3 bases; nucleotides outside the gene matches: 0. CDR3 region: CASSQDRDYGYTF. The CDR3 region has the DNA TGTGCCAGCAGCCAGGACAGGGACTATGGCTACACCTTC.

This clone turned up a few times. The CDR3 coding sequence is TGCAGCGTGACCGGGACAGTGAACACTGAAGCTTTCTTT. Translating gives CSVTGTVNTEAFF. This chain joins TRBV29-1 and TRBJ1-1; 7 bases are shared with TRBD1. Germline loops: CDR1 SQVTM, CDR2 ANQGSEA. Trimming removed 6 bases from V and 0 bases from J; junction bases left unmatched: 4. The CDR3 extends over 13 amino acids.

This clone has a single count. J is TRBJ1-5 and V is TRBV6-5; D is possibly TRBD1 (5 bases). The V gene lost 6 bases and the J gene lost 7 bases, with 16 bases spanning the gap. This CDR3 has 14 residues. Germline-derived CDR1 and CDR2 are MNHEY and SVGAGI. The CDR3 region is CASSPNGGRQPQHF. The CDR3 DNA reads as TGTGCCAGCAGCCCGAATGGGGGTAGGCAGCCCCAGCATTTT.

This clone came up a few times. J is TRBJ2-1 and V is TRBV6-5; 11 bases fit TRBD1. Per the germline V gene, CDR1 is MNHEY and CDR2 is SVGAGI. Unmatched junction bases numbered 11, after V lost 6 bases and J lost 10 bases. This CDR3 is built from 15 residues. The DNA of the CDR3 is TGTGCCAGCAGATGGGACTGGACAGGGGGCGGCGAGCAGTTCTTC. Protein: CASRWDWTGGGEQFF.

The J gene is TRBJ2-7, the V gene TRBV5-1; 8 positions match TRBD1. The CDR3 sequence is 15 residues long. The V and J ends lost 0 bases and 5 bases, in that order; junction bases with no gene match: 7. Germline V CDR1 and CDR2: SGHRS, YFSETQ. CDR3 sequence: CASSLERTGRDEQYF. Here the CDR3 DNA reads TGCGCCAGCAGCTTGGAGAGGACAGGGCGCGACGAGCAGTACTTC.

The chain joins TRBV7-8 to TRBJ2-6; D is unclear. Between the trimmed V and J ends, which lost 0 bases and 0 bases, there was a span of 6 bases. Germline V gene data show CDR1 as SGHVS and CDR2 as FQNEAQ. The CDR3 extends over 16 amino acids. The CDR3 is CASSLAGFSGANVLTF. CDR3 nucleotides: TGTGCCAGCAGCTTAGCCGGGTTCTCTGGGGCCAACGTCCTGACTTTC.

This clone was recorded a few times. The V and J genes are TRBV19 and TRBJ1-4; D is uncertain. The V end was cut by 3 bases, the J end by 0 bases, with 8 bases between. Germline V gene sequence: CDR1 LNHDA, CDR2 SQIVND (reference sequence). This CDR3 spans 15 amino acids. CDR3 region: CASSMQPATNEKLFF. CDR3 coding DNA: TGTGCCAGTAGTATGCAACCTGCAACTAATGAAAAACTGTTTTTT.

The chain combines TRBV18 with TRBJ1-2; D ambiguous. Germline lookup yields CDR1 KGHSH and CDR2 LQKENI. The CDR3 length is 14 residues. Trimming removed 0 bases from V and 8 bases from J, with 13 bases in between. This chain's CDR3 is CASSPPQHLLGYTF. The CDR3 DNA follows: TGTGCCAGCTCACCACCGCAGCACTTGTTGGGCTACACCTTC.

The gene calls are TRBV4-2 and TRBJ1-2, with D tentatively TRBD1 (5 bases). The CDR3 is 15 residues long. Trimming took 0 bases from V and 8 from J, leaving 16 bases between them. Germline loops: CDR1 LGHNA, CDR2 YNFKEQ. CDR3 region: CASSQDLQASEGYTF. For the CDR3, the DNA is TGTGCCAGCAGCCAAGATCTACAGGCCTCGGAGGGCTACACCTTC.

The V call is TRBV10-3, the J call TRBJ2-7; D call uncertain. Per the germline V gene, CDR1 is ENHRY and CDR2 is SYGVKD. This CDR3 has 13 residues. Trimming removed 6 bases at V and 2 bases at J, with 11 bases between. The CDR3 nucleotides are TGTGCCATCAGACCTCCCGAGGCCTACGAGCAGTACTTC. Translating gives CAIRPPEAYEQYF.

The V and J genes are TRBV6-5 and TRBJ1-3; no firm D call. Between the trimmed V and J ends, which lost 8 bases and 0 bases, there was a span of 14 bases. The CDR3 has 15 residues. Germline assignment: CDR1 MNHEY and CDR2 SVGAGI. This CDR3 is CASDKLGDSGNTIYF. The CDR3 DNA reads TGTGCCAGCGATAAACTCGGGGACTCTGGAAACACCATATATTTT.

The chain employs TRBV4-1 and TRBJ2-7, with 8 bases fitting TRBD2. Germline-derived CDR1 and CDR2 are MGHRA and YSYEKL. Trimming removed 2 bases from V and 1 base from J; junction bases left unmatched: 7. The CDR3 is made up of 16 amino acids. CDR3 protein: CASSQSPERGSYEQYF. CDR3 bases: TGCGCCAGCAGCCAAAGCCCCGAGCGGGGGTCCTACGAGCAGTACTTC.

This chain connects TRBV6-5 to TRBJ2-7; a possible D gene is TRBD1 (6 bases). From germline, CDR1 is MNHEY and CDR2 SVGAGI. V lost 3 bases and J lost 6, with 18 bases in between. The CDR3 consists of 15 residues. CDR3 sequence (DNA): TGTGCCAGCAGTTATAAGTGGCAGGGGAGACGCGAGCAGTACTTC. Translating gives CASSYKWQGRREQYF.

The rearrangement links TRBV10-3 to TRBJ2-1; tentative D call: TRBD1 (5 bases). The length of the CDR3 is 11 residues. CDR1 and CDR2 (germline): ENHRY, SYGVKD. Trimming shortened V by 6 bases and J by 6 bases, and 6 bases separated the two germline ends. CDR3 loop: CAISRVNEQFF. The CDR3 DNA is TGTGCCATCAGCAGGGTCAATGAGCAGTTCTTC.

The genes are TRBV5-1 and TRBJ1-2; tentative D call: TRBD1 (5 bases). Looked up from germline, CDR1 is SGHRS and CDR2 is YFSETQ. V dropped 4 bases and J dropped 0 bases, with 22 bases sitting between them. The CDR3 sequence is 18 residues long. Here the CDR3 reads CASSGPVGGAEANYGYTF. The CDR3 DNA reads TGCGCCAGCAGCGGCCCCGTGGGAGGGGCCGAAGCTAACTATGGCTACACCTTC.

The rearrangement links TRBV5-4 to TRBJ2-5; weak D call: TRBD1 (5 bases). V dropped 0 bases and J dropped 5 bases, with 11 bases sitting between them. This CDR3 comprises 14 residues. Germline-derived CDR1 and CDR2 are SGHNT and YYREEE (reference sequence). The CDR3 DNA reads TGTGCCAGCAGCTTGGAAGCAGGGTCGGAGACCCAGTACTTC. Amino acid sequence: CASSLEAGSETQYF.

The gene calls are TRBV27 and TRBJ2-3, with 16 bases that match TRBD2. Losses at the gene ends were 2 bases for V and 3 bases for J; bases not matched to a gene: 11. The CDR3 sequence is 20 residues long. The germline CDR1 and CDR2 sequences are MNHEY and SMNVEV (reference sequence). CDR3 in DNA: TGTGCCAGCAGTTTAGGTTACGGGACTAGCGGGAGGGTTTTTACAGATACGCAGTATTTT. It yields the protein CASSLGYGTSGRVFTDTQYF.

The chain carries TRBV6-4 and TRBJ2-1; TRBD2 is a possible D gene (6 bases). The CDR3 runs to 15 residues. Trimming shortened V by 0 bases and J by 0 bases, and 6 bases separated the two germline ends. CDR1 is MRHNA, CDR2 SNTAGT, per germline. The CDR3, as DNA: TGTGCCAGCAGTGACTCGGGACTCTCCTACAATGAGCAGTTCTTC. This encodes CASSDSGLSYNEQFF.

In its sample, this clone was seen once. The chain is built from TRBV11-2 and TRBJ1-5; D not certain. V dropped 3 bases and J dropped 0 bases, with 3 bases sitting between them. The CDR3 contains 13 residues. Germline V CDR1 and CDR2: SGHAT, FQNNGV. CDR3 bases: TGTGCCAGCAGCTTGTATAGCAATCAGCCCCAGCATTTT. Its translation is CASSLYSNQPQHF.